The 28 T cell receptor beta chains below come from one sample, sequenced in a study of low-dose radiotherapy and immunotherapy resistance in tumors. Time point described: before trial treatment. TRAV- and TRBV-specific primers, spanning alpha and beta chains, primed first-strand cDNA. TCRs were put through 20 to 25 PCR cycles of amplification with Phusion. A constant-region primer and the V-primer adapter served as the primer pair. TCRdb called the reads again in MiXCR, with one record for every CDR3 protein. Here the sample spans 65,000 to 100,000 distinct CDR3 sequences, 15% to 20% being singletons. Here the sequenced sample was PBMCs, taken before treatment. The receptors shown here come from a male donor with prostate cancer.

There are many counts of this clonotype. The chain uses TRBV27 and TRBJ1-1; D gene unclear. Germline CDR1 and CDR2: MNHEY and SMNVEV (reference sequence). This CDR3 region has 12 residues. V was clipped by 5 bases and J by 5 bases, with 9 bases between them. The CDR3 sequence is CASSPTRTEAFF. Written as DNA, the CDR3 is TGTGCCAGCAGTCCGACCCGGACTGAAGCTTTCTTT.

Ten or more counts support this clonotype. The chain has TRBV4-1 and TRBJ2-1; TRBD1 or TRBD2 may be the D gene (7 bases each). This CDR3 has 13 residues. CDR1 is MGHRA, CDR2 YSYEKL, per germline. V shed 0 bases and J shed 9 bases, with 9 bases lying between them. CDR3: CASSQDRGGEQFF. In nucleotides, the CDR3 is TGCGCCAGCAGCCAAGACAGGGGGGGTGAGCAGTTCTTC.

This clonotype has at least ten counts. The chain combines TRBV6-6 with TRBJ1-5; the D is unclear. V was pared by 6 bases and J by 6 bases, with 15 bases between. The CDR3 runs 14 residues. The germline CDR1 and CDR2 sequences are MNHNY and SVGAGI (reference sequence). The CDR3 DNA reads as TGTGCCAGCAGCGTAAAGTCAGGCTCTCAGCCCCAGCATTTT. As protein: CASSVKSGSQPQHF.

The chain employs TRBV12-3 or TRBV12-4 and TRBJ2-3; D tentatively reads TRBD1 or TRBD2 (6 bases each). Trimming took 2 bases from V and 2 from J, leaving 8 bases between them. This CDR3 spans 14 amino acids. The CDR3 reads CASSLTGATDTQYF. As DNA, the CDR3 is TGTGCCAGCAGTTTAACGGGGGCCACAGATACGCAGTATTTT.

A few counts support this clonotype. The chain is built from TRBV7-8 and TRBJ2-4; D remains unclear. Germline lookup yields CDR1 SGHVS and CDR2 FQNEAQ. V was cut by 5 bases and J by 5 bases, with 10 bases left in between. CDR3 length equals 13 residues. CDR3 loop: CASSTNEENIQYF. The DNA of the CDR3 is TGTGCCAGCAGCACGAACGAAGAAAACATTCAGTACTTC.

This clonotype came up many times. The CDR3, as DNA: TGTGCCAGCAGCCGGGACTATAACACCGGGGAGCTGTTTTTT. This gives the protein CASSRDYNTGELFF. V usage is TRBV7-7 and J usage is TRBJ2-2, with TRBD2 identical over 7 bases. J was trimmed by 2 bases and V by 5 bases; bases with no gene match: 2. The germline V gene encodes CDR1 SSHAT and CDR2 FNYEAQ (reference sequence). The CDR3 runs 14 residues. The full variable domain, with the rest looked up from reference TRBV7-7 and TRBJ2-2, is GAGVSQSPRYKVTKRGQDVTLRCDPISSHATLYWYQQALGQGPEFLTYFNYEAQPDKSGLPSDRFSAERPEGSISTLTIQRTEQRDSAMYRCASSRDYNTGELFFGEGSRLTVL.

Comment on this clonotype: A single base separates this from a much larger clone, so it may be a read error. The V and J genes are TRBV10-3 and TRBJ2-1; D might be TRBD1 (7 bases). Trimming cost V 6 bases and J 13 bases, with 25 bases left between them. The CDR3 has 15 residues. Germline V lookup: CDR1 ENHRY, CDR2 SYGVKD. The CDR3 nucleotides read TGTGCCATCAGCGAGAATCCAGGGGGGCAAGAGACCCAGTTCTTC. Translating it yields CAISENPGGQETQFF.

This clonotype was found many times. The CDR3 is CSVGEDGYTF. CDR3 in DNA: TGCAGCGTTGGGGAGGATGGCTACACCTTC. The chain has TRBV29-1 and TRBJ1-2; no reliable D call. Deletions cut 4 bases from V and 6 bases from J, with 6 bases between. In germline, CDR1 is SQVTM, CDR2 ANQGSEA. The CDR3 consists of 10 residues.

The V and J genes are TRBV25-1 and TRBJ2-5; D is perhaps TRBD1 or TRBD2 (5 bases each). The germline V gene encodes CDR1 MGHDK and CDR2 SYGVNS. This CDR3 contains 14 residues. V lost 6 bases to trimming and J lost 4 bases, with 15 bases between them. CDR3 nucleotides: TGTGCCAGCAGCGGGGCATCCCCCTTAGAGACCCAGTACTTC. It translates to CASSGASPLETQYF.

The sample holds one count of this clonotype. The chain employs TRBV7-9 and TRBJ2-7, with 8 bases that match TRBD2. The V segment lost 5 bases and the J segment 1 base; nucleotides outside the gene matches: 10. The germline V gene has CDR1 SEHNR and CDR2 FQNEAQ (reference sequence). The CDR3 has 16 residues. The CDR3 region has the DNA TGTGCCAGCAGCAGACGTGGCGGGGGGCTTTCCTACGAGCAGTACTTC. It is translated as CASSRRGGGLSYEQYF.

This clonotype appeared many times. The genes are TRBV29-1 and TRBJ2-2, with TRBD2 identical over 8 bases. The V gene's germline CDR1 is SQVTM and CDR2 ANQGSEA. V gave up 2 bases and J gave up 6 bases; unmatched junction bases: 8. CDR3 length: 15 amino acids. This CDR3 is CSVEFVSGAAGELFF. The CDR3 coding sequence is TGCAGCGTTGAATTCGTTAGCGGGGCTGCCGGGGAGCTGTTTTTT.

This chain joins TRBV7-2 and TRBJ1-3; maybe TRBD1 (5 bases). Germline loops: CDR1 SGHTA, CDR2 FQGNSA. Deletions cut 5 bases from V and 4 bases from J, with 6 bases between. The CDR3 has 12 amino acids. CDR3 DNA: TGTGCCAGCAGCCCAGGGGGAAACACCATATATTTT. Translation: CASSPGGNTIYF.

This clonotype was picked up many times. The CDR3 DNA follows: TGTGCCAGCAGCTTGGGCCCGGCGGAGTACAATGAGCAGTTCTTC. Its translation: CASSLGPAEYNEQFF. The chain joins TRBV5-4 to TRBJ2-1; no definite D call. The CDR3 is 15 residues long. Deletions cut 0 bases from V and 4 bases from J, with 11 bases between. Germline V gives CDR1 SGHNT, CDR2 YYREEE (reference sequence).

This clonotype was picked up many times. V usage is TRBV7-2 and J usage is TRBJ2-7; TRBD2 is a possible D gene (6 bases). The CDR3 covers 14 residues. V was cut by 5 bases and J by 6 bases, with 17 bases left in between. Germline V gene data show CDR1 as SGHTA and CDR2 as FQGNSA. CDR3 region: CASSPGPGRIEQYF. The DNA for the CDR3 is TGTGCCAGCAGCCCGGGCCCTGGGAGGATCGAGCAGTACTTC.

This chain connects TRBV5-5 to TRBJ2-3; TRBD2 matches 9 bases. V dropped 0 bases and J dropped 1; count of bases not matched to a gene: 3. Germline V gene data show CDR1 as SGHKS and CDR2 as YYEKEE (reference sequence). This CDR3 is built from 16 residues. The CDR3 is CASSLVVAGGTDTQYF. DNA of the CDR3: TGTGCCAGCAGCTTGGTGGTAGCGGGGGGCACAGATACGCAGTATTTT.

This clonotype was counted many times. The V call is TRBV2, the J call TRBJ2-3; D remains unclear. With 8 bases removed from V and 0 bases from J, the gap between germline ends came to 15 bases. CDR3 size: 15 residues. CDR1 and CDR2 from the germline V gene are SNHLY and FYNNEI. The CDR3 protein is CASARYFSSTDTQYF. The DNA for the CDR3 is TGTGCCAGCGCAAGATACTTTTCTAGCACAGATACGCAGTATTTT.

This clonotype has at least ten counts. Written as DNA, the CDR3 is TGCAGCGTTGCTGATGAACAGGGGAACACCATATATTTT. Residues: CSVADEQGNTIYF. The V call is TRBV29-1, the J call TRBJ1-3, with TRBD1 identical over 7 bases. V shed 4 bases, J shed 7 bases, and the junction held 7 bases outside the gene matches. Germline values: CDR1 SQVTM, CDR2 ANQGSEA. This CDR3 spans 13 amino acids.

A note on this clonotype: This may be a read error, as it is one base from a much larger clone. In DNA, the CDR3 is TGTGCCAGCAGCTTAGCGCAGGGGACAGGGGGCTACGATCAGTACTTC. Translating gives CASSLAQGTGGYDQYF. The rearrangement links TRBV7-9 to TRBJ2-7, with 12 positions matching TRBD1. The germline V gene has CDR1 SEHNR and CDR2 FQNEAQ (reference sequence). This CDR3 contains 16 residues.

This clonotype was detected many times. The chain employs TRBV5-1 and TRBJ1-2, with 8 bases matching TRBD1. CDR1 and CDR2 from the germline V gene are SGHRS and YFSETQ. CDR3 length: 15 amino acids. The V gene end was trimmed by 4 bases and the J gene end by 11 bases; junction bases not matched to a gene: 16. The CDR3 DNA reads as TGCGCCAGCAGCCGAAGCCCCGCCGACAGGGGCCATTACACCTTC. Protein product: CASSRSPADRGHYTF.

This clonotype was recorded at least ten times. In DNA form, the CDR3 reads TGCAGTGCCCGTACCTTAACCGACGGGTGGGACACTGAAGCTTTCTTT. Translated: CSARTLTDGWDTEAFF. This sequence joins TRBV20-1 and TRBJ1-1; no firm D call. The germline CDR1 and CDR2 sequences are DFQATT and SNEGSKA (reference sequence). The ends were cut back, 6 bases at V and 3 bases at J, with 23 bases in the middle. The length of the CDR3 is 16 residues.

This clonotype occurred many times. V gene TRBV11-2 combines with J gene TRBJ2-3; D might be TRBD2 (6 bases). Trimming removed 2 bases from V and 2 bases from J, with 17 bases in between. The CDR3 contains 17 residues. Germline CDR1 reads SGHAT; CDR2 reads FQNNGV. DNA of the CDR3: TGTGCCAGCAGCTTACCCACCCCGGGACTTTCCACAGATACGCAGTATTTT. Translation gives CASSLPTPGLSTDTQYF.

This clonotype was recorded at least ten times. This chain uses TRBV5-1 with TRBJ1-1, with D possibly TRBD1 on 6 matching bases. This CDR3 region has 14 residues. CDR1 is SGHRS, CDR2 YFSETQ, per germline. Trimming took 0 bases from V and 4 from J, leaving 10 bases between them. CDR3 protein: CASSLGPGATEAFF. In DNA form, the CDR3 reads TGCGCCAGCAGCTTGGGACCGGGGGCCACTGAAGCTTTCTTT.

This clonotype was counted ten times or more. J is TRBJ2-1 and V is TRBV10-1; 11 bases map to TRBD2. Germline assignment: CDR1 WNHNN and CDR2 SYGVQD (reference sequence). With 3 bases clipped from V and 6 bases from J, the junction kept 4 bases outside the gene matches. This CDR3 contains 15 residues. This CDR3 reads CASSDPSGGFNEQFF. CDR3 DNA: TGCGCCAGCAGTGACCCTAGCGGGGGGTTCAATGAGCAGTTCTTC.

This clonotype was seen at least ten times. The rearrangement joins TRBV11-2 to TRBJ2-7; 8 nucleotides agree with TRBD2. From germline, CDR1 is SGHAT and CDR2 FQNNGV. The CDR3 totals 15 residues. V shed 4 bases, J shed 1 base, and the junction held 6 bases outside the gene matches. The CDR3 DNA reads as TGTGCCAGCAGCTATTACGGGGGGGTGTCCTACGAGCAGTACTTC. It yields the protein CASSYYGGVSYEQYF. Full variable domain (missing parts from reference TRBV11-2 and TRBJ2-7): EAGVAQSPRYKIIEKRQSVAFWCNPISGHATLYWYQQILGQGPKLLIQFQNNGVVDDSQLPKDRFSAERLKGVDSTLKIQPAKLEDSAVYLCASSYYGGVSYEQYFGPGTRLTVT.

This clonotype was seen repeatedly, ten times or more. The chain is built from TRBV6-2 or TRBV6-3 and TRBJ1-6; 7 positions match TRBD1. This CDR3 region has 15 residues. The germline gives CDR1 MNHEY, CDR2 SVGEGT. Losses at the gene ends were 2 bases for V and 6 bases for J; bases not matched to a gene: 4. This CDR3 reads CASSYGGQPNSPLHF. The CDR3 nucleotides read TGTGCCAGCAGTTACGGGGGACAGCCTAATTCACCCCTCCACTTT.

Ten or more counts support this clonotype. V usage is TRBV30 and J usage is TRBJ2-1, with 8 positions matching TRBD2. CDR1 is GTSNPN and CDR2 is SVGIG in the germline V gene (reference sequence). This CDR3 spans 16 amino acids. After removal of 2 bases from V and 2 bases from J, the junction contained 8 bases not matched to a gene. Here the CDR3 reads CAWSPLQRGPYNEQFF. The CDR3 coding sequence is TGTGCCTGGAGTCCCCTCCAGCGGGGGCCCTACAATGAGCAGTTCTTC. Full variable domain (remainder filled in from reference TRBV30 and TRBJ2-1): SQTIHQWPATLVQPVGSPLSLECTVEGTSNPNLYWYRQAAGRGLQLLFYSVGIGQISSEVPQNLSASRPQDRQFILSSKKLLLSDSGFYLCAWSPLQRGPYNEQFFGPGTRLTVL.

The sample holds many counts of this clonotype. This chain connects TRBV7-9 to TRBJ2-5, with 8 nucleotides matching TRBD1. This CDR3 comprises 14 residues. Germline CDR1 reads SEHNR; CDR2 reads FQNEAQ (reference sequence). V lost 8 bases and J lost 4; bases outside the gene matches: 9. CDR3 loop: CASATGGSLETQYF. The CDR3 DNA follows: TGTGCCAGCGCTACAGGGGGAAGTTTAGAGACCCAGTACTTC.

This clonotype was seen repeatedly, ten times or more. The CDR3 here is CASSATGQNQPQHF. The CDR3 nucleotides read TGTGCCAGCAGTGCGACAGGGCAAAATCAGCCCCAGCATTTT. The chain employs TRBV3-1 and TRBJ1-5; 7 nucleotides agree with TRBD1. V was clipped by 6 bases and J by 4 bases; unmatched bases: 6. This CDR3 is 14 amino acids long. Germline V gives CDR1 LGHDT, CDR2 YNNKEL (reference sequence).